This TCR beta chain was profiled in a study of blood T cell repertoires in COVID-19. This clone was counted between two and nine times. Trimming stripped 4 bases from V and 8 bases from J, with 15 bases between. CDR1 is LGHNA and CDR2 is YNFKEQ in the germline V gene. The CDR3 totals 14 residues. Repertoires were generated with immunoSEQ multiplex PCR, while TCRdb's copy carries only in-frame clones and drops some. The sample lists 200,000 or so clones; approximately 84% were seen once. This receptor was identified in a man aged 60 to 69 who had recovered from COVID-19. Sequencing was carried out using PBMCs or T cells enriched from blood (not recorded which). The chain joins TRBV4-2 to TRBJ2-1, with D perhaps TRBD2 (5 bases). CDR3: CASSPRRNSDEQFF. In DNA, the CDR3 is TGTGCCAGCAGCCCCCGGCGGAATAGCGATGAGCAGTTCTTC.